Listed below are T cell receptor beta chains from one sample, sequenced in a study of metastatic and nonmetastatic thyroid tumors. With MiXCR, TCRdb reprocessed the PCR reads. The sample lists around 8,400 clones; around 43% were seen once. Material for sequencing was tumor tissue. These receptors were obtained from a male donor with papillary thyroid cancer or a benign thyroid nodule (not recorded which). Some clones in this sample may be carry-over from other donors' samples. CDR3s include the opening cysteine and the closing phenylalanine or tryptophan. The D gene is left open where the match is weak. For some rows the clone size is stated as once, few or many, or as a class when expanded; others skip it.

j_call | clone_size | v_call | d_call | cdr3_nt | cdr3_aa
TRBJ1-2 | . | TRBV3-1 | . | TGTGCCAGCAGCCAACTGGGCAGGGCCAATGGCTACACCTTC | CASSQLGRANGYTF
TRBJ2-7 | . | TRBV30 | . | TGTGCCTGGGAGTCCGAGCCCCTCTACGGGCAGTACTTC | CAWESEPLYGQYF
TRBJ2-5 | . | TRBV30 | . | TGTGCCTGGAGTATCTTCCCCGGGACTGGCGGCGGGACCCAGTACTTC | CAWSIFPGTGGGTQYF
TRBJ1-2 | . | TRBV19 | TRBD1 | TGTGCCAGTAACGCGCCCGGACAGGATTTAGGAGGCTACACCTTC | CASNAPGQDLGGYTF
TRBJ1-5 | many | TRBV5-1 | . | TGCGCCAGCAGCGAACAGGGTAATAGCAATCAGCCCCAGCATTTT | CASSEQGNSNQPQHF
TRBJ2-1 | . | TRBV20-1 | . | TGCAGTGCTAGAGCAGATCTGCAAGGGCAGTTCTTC | CSARADLQGQFF
TRBJ2-2 | once | TRBV7-9 | . | TGTGCCAGCAGCTTAGTGGCGTTAGCCGGGGAGCTGTTTTTT | CASSLVALAGELFF
TRBJ2-7 | . | TRBV6-1 | . | TGTGCCAGCAGTGAAGCGGTGGAGGGGAAGTACTTC | CASSEAVEGKYF
TRBJ1-4 | few | TRBV4-1 | . | TGCGCCAGCAGCCAAGATATCTACCGCTTAAATGAAAAACTGTTTTTT | CASSQDIYRLNEKLFF
TRBJ2-3 | . | TRBV5-1 | TRBD2 | TGCGCCAGCAAGAAGGGAGGGACCAGCACAGATACGCAGTATTTT | CASKKGGTSTDTQYF
TRBJ2-7 | . | TRBV7-9 | . | TGTGCCAGCAGCTTCCAACAGGGACCCTGGGAGCAGTACTTC | CASSFQQGPWEQYF
TRBJ2-7 | . | TRBV7-9 | . | TGTGCCAGCAGCTTTACTATAGAATCCTACGAGCACGACTTC | CASSFTIESYEHDF
TRBJ2-3 | . | TRBV2 | TRBD2 | TGTGCCAGCAAGCGGGAGCAGAGCACAGATACGCAGTATTTT | CASKREQSTDTQYF
TRBJ1-6 | . | TRBV7-2 | . | TGTGCCAGCAGCTTAGTACAGAGGGGTTCACCCCTCCACTTT | CASSLVQRGSPLHF
TRBJ2-7 | . | TRBV24-1 | TRBD2 | TGTGCCACCATTTATTGGGCTAGCGGGAGATACGAGCAGTACTTC | CATIYWASGRYEQYF
TRBJ2-5 | . | TRBV27 | TRBD1 | TGTGCCAGCAGTTCGGACAGGTCCTTTTCCAAAGAGACCCAGTACTTC | CASSSDRSFSKETQYF
TRBJ1-4 | . | TRBV10-3 | . | TGTGCCATCAGAGGGGGAACGGGAGAAAAACTGTTTTTT | CAIRGGTGEKLFF
TRBJ1-1 | . | TRBV20-1 | . | TGCAGTGCTAGAGTTGCACAGTTAGAAGCTTTCTTT | CSARVAQLEAFF
TRBJ2-1 | once | TRBV5-1 | . | TGCGCCAGCAGCTTGGTATGGCTTTACAATGAGCAGTTCTTC | CASSLVWLYNEQFF
TRBJ2-2 | . | TRBV2 | . | TGTGCCAGCAGTGGAGATCGGGCCGACCACACCGGGGAGCTGTTTTTT | CASSGDRADHTGELFF
TRBJ1-2 | . | TRBV7-8 | . | TGTGCCAGCAGCGGATACACGGGCCCTCTCTATGGCTACACCTTC | CASSGYTGPLYGYTF
TRBJ2-5 | few | TRBV28 | TRBD1 | TGTGCCAGCAGCGCCCAGGGACAGGGGGATGGTGGAGAGACCCAGTACTTC | CASSAQGQGDGGETQYF
TRBJ2-1 | medium-sized | TRBV11-2 | . | TGTGCCAGCAGCCCCTACGCCGACAGTAATGAGCAGTTCTTC | CASSPYADSNEQFF
TRBJ1-2 | medium-sized | TRBV12-3/TRBV12-4 | TRBD1 | TGTGCCAGCAGTTATCAGGGGGTGATAGGTGGCTACACCTTC | CASSYQGVIGGYTF
TRBJ2-7 | few | TRBV19 | . | TGTGCCAGTCACTCCGGGGCAAGGAACGAGCAGTACTTC | CASHSGARNEQYF
TRBJ2-3 | . | TRBV28 | TRBD2 | TGTGCCAGCAGTACTAGCGGGAGTGTGCAGTATTTT | CASSTSGSVQYF
TRBJ2-3 | . | TRBV20-1 | TRBD2 | TGCAGTGCTAGGGGGGGGTACACAGATACGCAGTATTTT | CSARGGYTDTQYF
TRBJ1-3 | . | TRBV18 | TRBD1 | TGTGCCAGCTCACCGGGACAGTACTCTGGAAACACCATATATTTT | CASSPGQYSGNTIYF
TRBJ2-6 | . | TRBV28 | TRBD1 | TGTGCCAGCAGTACAGGGGCTGGGGCCAACGTCCTGACTTTC | CASSTGAGANVLTF
TRBJ2-7 | few | TRBV10-3 | TRBD2 | TGTGCCATCAGTGAGTCTGGCGGGAGGTGGTACGAGCAGTACTTC | CAISESGGRWYEQYF
TRBJ1-1 | few | TRBV28 | . | TGTGCCAGCAGGTCAAACACTGAAGCTTTCTTT | CASRSNTEAFF
TRBJ2-6 | medium-sized | TRBV6-5 | . | TGTGCCAGCAGTCGCGACCAGGGTAGTCACTCTGGGGCCAACGTCCTGACTTTC | CASSRDQGSHSGANVLTF
TRBJ1-1 | . | TRBV5-6 | TRBD1 | TGTGCCAGCAGCCCGGGGGGACAGTGGATAACTGAAGCTTTCTTT | CASSPGGQWITEAFF
TRBJ2-7 | . | TRBV28 | TRBD2 | TGTGCCTCGGGAGGGGTTTACGAGCAGTACTTC | CASGGVYEQYF
TRBJ2-7 | . | TRBV11-2 | . | TGTGCCAGCAGCTTAGACCCGGGCGCCTACGAGCAGTACTTC | CASSLDPGAYEQYF
TRBJ2-7 | large | TRBV20-1 | TRBD2 | TGCAGTGCTATTGACCCCAGGACTAGCAACTACGAGCAGTACTTC | CSAIDPRTSNYEQYF
TRBJ1-2 | . | TRBV9 | TRBD1 | TGTGCCAGCAGCGTAGATCCGTCCGGGACAGGATATGGCTACACCTTC | CASSVDPSGTGYGYTF